This T cell receptor (beta chain) was recovered during a study of blood T cell repertoires in COVID-19. On the study more broadly: Sample material is recorded as cDNA or gDNA derived from T cells, B-cell-depleted T cells, or PBMCs.

Germline CDR1 and CDR2: PRHDT and FYEKMQ (reference sequence). With 0 bases clipped from V and 3 bases from J, the junction kept 5 bases outside the gene matches. The CDR3 runs 15 residues. The table came from immunoSEQ multiplex PCR; TCRdb's copy has only in-frame clones and leaves some out. The table shows fewer than 200,000 clones, with roughly 80% occurring only once. Individuals aged roughly 18 to 95 years were recruited from 24 US areas. V gene TRBV13 combines with J gene TRBJ2-7, with 7 positions matching TRBD1. This TCR derives from a woman aged 45-59 years who had recovered from COVID-19. Sequencing input: PBMCs or T cells enriched from blood (not recorded which). The DNA of the CDR3 is TGTGCCAGCAGCTTAGGTATAGGGGGCTACTACGAGCAGTACGTC. The encoded protein is CASSLGIGGYYEQYV.